This TCR beta chain stems from a study of lymphopenia after photon versus proton radiotherapy. There are 13 residues in the CDR3. With 2 bases removed from V and 4 bases from J, the gap between germline ends came to 8 bases. CDR1 is MNHNY, CDR2 SVGAGI, per germline (reference sequence). General study findings and limits: Relative stability marked proton patients; photon patients lost diversity and naive cells. After the lymphocyte nadir, photon-treated repertoires showed oligoclonal expansion, especially of CD8+ Temra cells. Post-nadir TCR diversity decline inversely tracked overall survival among those who died.

Using immunoSEQ multiplex PCR, the repertoire was profiled, and TCRdb retains in-frame clones only, with some absent. The table lists some 64,000 clones, approximately 86% of them singletons, with 10% to 15% in the top ten. With regard to this clone: The target antigen is unknown.

The sequence was obtained from a man older than 75 with esophageal cancer. The specimen was peripheral blood, collected from a patient treated with proton-based radiotherapy. The chain employs TRBV6-6 and TRBJ2-5, with D uncertain. This CDR3 is CASSYENRETQYF. The CDR3 bases are TGTGCCAGCAGTTACGAGAACAGAGAGACCCAGTACTTC.